These T cell receptor beta chains were read from a single sample in a study of cytomegalovirus exposure and HLA in healthy donors. The table came from immunoSEQ multiplex PCR; TCRdb's copy has only in-frame clones and leaves some out. The table has 130,000 to 150,000 clones, around 79% seen once. Sequencing was performed on PBMCs. These TCRs come from a man aged 35 to 55 in good health and CMV-seropositive. CDR3s include the opening cysteine and the closing phenylalanine or tryptophan. The order of the fields is D gene, clone size, V gene, J gene, CDR3 protein, CDR3 DNA. D genes are given only for firm matches. The listing skips clone size in some rows; elsewhere it reads once, few, many or a size class.

D gene: TRBD1
clone size: NA
V gene: TRBV19
J gene: TRBJ1-2
CDR3 protein: CASSPDRGPYGYTF
CDR3 DNA: TGTGCCAGTAGTCCGGACAGGGGGCCCTATGGCTACACCTTC

D gene: TRBD1
clone size: NA
V gene: TRBV18
J gene: TRBJ1-1
CDR3 protein: CASSLRQGSINTEAFF
CDR3 DNA: TGTGCCAGCTCACTACGACAGGGGAGTATTAACACTGAAGCTTTCTTT

D gene: TRBD2
clone size: NA
V gene: TRBV2
J gene: TRBJ2-7
CDR3 protein: CASSEALGLASEQYF
CDR3 DNA: TGTGCCAGCAGTGAAGCGCTAGGACTAGCCTCCGAGCAGTACTTC

D gene: TRBD1
clone size: NA
V gene: TRBV7-6
J gene: TRBJ2-4
CDR3 protein: CASSLALGQGNIQYF
CDR3 DNA: TGTGCCAGCAGCTTAGCTTTGGGACAGGGAAACATTCAGTACTTC

D gene: NA
clone size: NA
V gene: TRBV28
J gene: TRBJ2-7
CDR3 protein: CASSSDNSYEQYF
CDR3 DNA: TGTGCCAGCAGTTCGGACAACTCCTACGAGCAGTACTTC

D gene: TRBD2
clone size: NA
V gene: TRBV7-3
J gene: TRBJ2-2
CDR3 protein: CASSPRIAGGELFF
CDR3 DNA: TGTGCCAGCAGCCCTCGGATAGCGGGCGGGGAGCTGTTTTTT

D gene: NA
clone size: NA
V gene: TRBV28
J gene: TRBJ2-3
CDR3 protein: CASSLLASASDTQYF
CDR3 DNA: TGTGCCAGCAGTTTATTGGCTAGCGCCTCAGATACGCAGTATTTT

D gene: NA
clone size: NA
V gene: TRBV5-4
J gene: TRBJ1-1
CDR3 protein: CASSLIGGNTEAFF
CDR3 DNA: TGTGCCAGCAGCTTGATAGGCGGGAACACTGAAGCTTTCTTT

D gene: TRBD1
clone size: NA
V gene: TRBV7-9
J gene: TRBJ1-5
CDR3 protein: CASSFGQGNQPQHF
CDR3 DNA: TGTGCCAGCAGCTTTGGACAGGGTAATCAGCCCCAGCATTTT

D gene: NA
clone size: NA
V gene: TRBV10-3
J gene: TRBJ1-1
CDR3 protein: CAISERRTAEAFF
CDR3 DNA: TGTGCCATCAGTGAGAGACGGACAGCTGAAGCTTTCTTT

D gene: TRBD2
clone size: NA
V gene: TRBV9
J gene: TRBJ2-5
CDR3 protein: CASSVAGGPGETQYF
CDR3 DNA: TGTGCCAGCAGCGTAGCGGGAGGGCCGGGGGAGACCCAGTACTTC

D gene: NA
clone size: NA
V gene: TRBV21-1
J gene: TRBJ2-1
CDR3 protein: CASSKEGTEGTSGSGPYNEQFF
CDR3 DNA: TGTGCCAGCAGCAAAGAAGGGACGGAAGGGACTAGCGGGAGTGGGCCCTACAATGAGCAGTTCTTC

D gene: NA
clone size: NA
V gene: TRBV7-2
J gene: TRBJ2-1
CDR3 protein: CASSHRAGTSHGEQFF
CDR3 DNA: TGTGCCAGCAGCCACAGAGCCGGGACAAGTCATGGTGAGCAGTTCTTC

D gene: TRBD2
clone size: NA
V gene: TRBV7-2
J gene: TRBJ2-3
CDR3 protein: CASSAAGGPPDTQYF
CDR3 DNA: TGTGCCAGCAGCGCGGCGGGAGGGCCTCCAGATACGCAGTATTTT

D gene: NA
clone size: NA
V gene: TRBV27
J gene: TRBJ2-2
CDR3 protein: CASRALGANEGTNTGELFF
CDR3 DNA: TGTGCCAGCAGGGCACTTGGGGCAAACGAAGGAACGAACACCGGGGAGCTGTTTTTT

D gene: TRBD2
clone size: NA
V gene: TRBV11-3
J gene: TRBJ2-3
CDR3 protein: CASSSGLAGGATDTQYF
CDR3 DNA: TGTGCCAGCAGCTCGGGACTAGCGGGAGGGGCAACAGATACGCAGTATTTT

D gene: NA
clone size: NA
V gene: TRBV9
J gene: TRBJ2-4
CDR3 protein: CASSVGGVVLEGLQYF
CDR3 DNA: TGTGCCAGCAGCGTAGGCGGAGTAGTCCTAGAGGGTCTTCAGTACTTC

D gene: NA
clone size: NA
V gene: TRBV28
J gene: TRBJ2-1
CDR3 protein: CASSSLAIGHNEQFF
CDR3 DNA: TGTGCCAGCAGTTCTCTAGCGATAGGTCACAATGAGCAGTTCTTC

D gene: TRBD2
clone size: NA
V gene: TRBV5-1
J gene: TRBJ2-1
CDR3 protein: CASSWGLESGEQFF
CDR3 DNA: TGCGCCAGCAGCTGGGGACTAGAATCGGGTGAGCAGTTCTTC

D gene: NA
clone size: NA
V gene: TRBV4-2
J gene: TRBJ1-2
CDR3 protein: CASSQVYELNYGYTF
CDR3 DNA: TGTGCCAGCAGCCAAGTTTATGAGCTAAACTATGGCTACACCTTC

D gene: NA
clone size: NA
V gene: TRBV5-1
J gene: TRBJ2-3
CDR3 protein: CASSLGGQVNIVTDTQYF
CDR3 DNA: TGCGCCAGCAGCTTGGGGGGGCAGGTCAACATTGTCACAGATACGCAGTATTTT

D gene: NA
clone size: NA
V gene: TRBV5-3
J gene: TRBJ2-7
CDR3 protein: CARSPICPTYYEQYF
CDR3 DNA: TGTGCCAGAAGCCCCATTTGCCCTACCTACTACGAGCAGTACTTC

D gene: TRBD1
clone size: NA
V gene: TRBV5-5
J gene: TRBJ2-3
CDR3 protein: CASSFGQGTDTQYF
CDR3 DNA: TGTGCCAGCAGCTTTGGACAGGGCACAGATACGCAGTATTTT

D gene: TRBD2
clone size: once
V gene: TRBV27
J gene: TRBJ2-1
CDR3 protein: CATMRESSYNEQFF
CDR3 DNA: TGTGCCACCATGCGGGAGAGCTCCTACAATGAGCAGTTCTTC

D gene: NA
clone size: NA
V gene: TRBV5-1
J gene: TRBJ2-3
CDR3 protein: CASSLGMWSEAGTDTQYF
CDR3 DNA: TGCGCCAGCAGCTTGGGAATGTGGAGCGAGGCTGGCACAGATACGCAGTATTTT

D gene: NA
clone size: NA
V gene: TRBV7-9
J gene: TRBJ1-1
CDR3 protein: CASSPRRTEAFF
CDR3 DNA: TGTGCCAGCAGCCCTAGGCGAACTGAAGCTTTCTTT

D gene: NA
clone size: NA
V gene: TRBV7-9
J gene: TRBJ2-3
CDR3 protein: CASSGEAWDTQYF
CDR3 DNA: TGTGCCAGCAGCGGAGAGGCTTGGGATACGCAGTATTTT

D gene: TRBD2
clone size: few
V gene: TRBV5-4
J gene: TRBJ2-1
CDR3 protein: CASSRVGGRKGEQFF
CDR3 DNA: TGTGCCAGCAGTCGGGTAGGCGGGAGGAAAGGTGAGCAGTTCTTC

D gene: TRBD1
clone size: NA
V gene: TRBV7-2
J gene: TRBJ2-1
CDR3 protein: CASSQAPDRARNEQFF
CDR3 DNA: TGTGCCAGCAGCCAAGCACCGGACAGGGCTCGGAATGAGCAGTTCTTC

D gene: TRBD2
clone size: few
V gene: TRBV19
J gene: TRBJ2-5
CDR3 protein: CASSALLAAGETQYF
CDR3 DNA: TGTGCCAGTAGTGCCTTACTAGCGGCGGGGGAGACCCAGTACTTC

D gene: NA
clone size: NA
V gene: TRBV5-1
J gene: TRBJ2-7
CDR3 protein: CASSLIDSSSYEQYF
CDR3 DNA: TGCGCCAGCAGCTTAATAGACAGTAGCTCCTACGAGCAGTACTTC

D gene: NA
clone size: NA
V gene: TRBV6-5
J gene: TRBJ1-1
CDR3 protein: CASSYSTGSQGQAFF
CDR3 DNA: TGTGCCAGCAGTTACTCAACCGGGAGCCAAGGGCAAGCTTTCTTT

D gene: NA
clone size: once
V gene: TRBV6-5
J gene: TRBJ2-7
CDR3 protein: CASSYSNRGGVEQYF
CDR3 DNA: TGTGCCAGCAGTTACTCGAACAGGGGAGGTGTTGAGCAGTACTTC

D gene: TRBD2
clone size: NA
V gene: TRBV27
J gene: TRBJ2-1
CDR3 protein: CASSSLAGVHSYNEQFF
CDR3 DNA: TGTGCCAGCAGTTCACTAGCGGGAGTCCACTCCTACAATGAGCAGTTCTTC

D gene: TRBD2
clone size: NA
V gene: TRBV28
J gene: TRBJ2-2
CDR3 protein: CASMAGGLTGELFF
CDR3 DNA: TGTGCCAGCATGGCGGGAGGGCTTACCGGGGAGCTGTTTTTT

D gene: NA
clone size: NA
V gene: TRBV7-9
J gene: TRBJ1-2
CDR3 protein: CSSSLSQGLYGYTF
CDR3 DNA: TGTTCCAGCAGCTTAAGTCAGGGCCTCTATGGCTACACCTTC

D gene: TRBD2
clone size: NA
V gene: TRBV7-8
J gene: TRBJ2-1
CDR3 protein: CASSPSRGLAGPFYNEQFF
CDR3 DNA: TGTGCCAGCAGCCCATCTCGCGGACTAGCGGGACCATTTTACAATGAGCAGTTCTTC

D gene: TRBD2
clone size: NA
V gene: TRBV28
J gene: TRBJ2-1
CDR3 protein: CASSLSLAGDYNEQFF
CDR3 DNA: TGTGCCAGCAGTTTATCGCTAGCGGGAGACTACAATGAGCAGTTCTTC

D gene: TRBD1
clone size: few
V gene: TRBV19
J gene: TRBJ1-1
CDR3 protein: CASSQQGAGTEAFF
CDR3 DNA: TGTGCCAGTAGTCAACAGGGGGCGGGCACTGAAGCTTTCTTT

D gene: NA
clone size: NA
V gene: TRBV5-1
J gene: TRBJ2-1
CDR3 protein: CASHYGQRSYNEQFF
CDR3 DNA: TGCGCCAGCCACTACGGACAGAGATCCTACAATGAGCAGTTCTTC

D gene: NA
clone size: NA
V gene: TRBV7-2
J gene: TRBJ2-5
CDR3 protein: CASSSFLQGGYEQYF
CDR3 DNA: TGTGCCAGCAGCTCATTTCTACAGGGTGGATATGAGCAGTACTTC

D gene: TRBD2
clone size: NA
V gene: TRBV4-3
J gene: TRBJ2-3
CDR3 protein: CASSQVLSGSADTQYF
CDR3 DNA: TGCGCCAGCAGCCAAGTTCTTAGCGGGAGTGCAGATACGCAGTATTTT

D gene: NA
clone size: once
V gene: TRBV5-6
J gene: TRBJ1-1
CDR3 protein: CASSQTEGTEAFF
CDR3 DNA: TGTGCCAGCAGCCAGACGGAGGGCACTGAAGCTTTCTTT

D gene: NA
clone size: NA
V gene: TRBV15
J gene: TRBJ2-3
CDR3 protein: CATSRSRADTQYF
CDR3 DNA: TGTGCCACCAGCAGATCCAGGGCAGATACGCAGTATTTT

D gene: TRBD2
clone size: NA
V gene: TRBV2
J gene: TRBJ2-3
CDR3 protein: CASELSGNPTQYF
CDR3 DNA: TGTGCCAGCGAGTTAAGCGGGAATCCTACGCAGTATTTT

D gene: NA
clone size: NA
V gene: TRBV4-1
J gene: TRBJ2-7
CDR3 protein: CASSPGLTTYEQYF
CDR3 DNA: TGCGCCAGCAGCCCCGGACTAACGACCTACGAGCAGTACTTC

D gene: TRBD1
clone size: NA
V gene: TRBV6-6
J gene: TRBJ2-7
CDR3 protein: CASSYSTGTTYEQYF
CDR3 DNA: TGTGCCAGCAGTTACTCGACAGGGACGACCTACGAGCAGTACTTC

D gene: TRBD1
clone size: NA
V gene: TRBV5-6
J gene: TRBJ2-1
CDR3 protein: CASSSFPPGQWINEQFF
CDR3 DNA: TGTGCCAGCAGCTCCTTCCCGCCGGGACAGTGGATCAATGAGCAGTTCTTC

D gene: NA
clone size: once
V gene: TRBV5-1
J gene: TRBJ1-3
CDR3 protein: CASSSEGNTIYF
CDR3 DNA: TGCGCCAGCAGCTCAGAAGGAAACACCATATATTTT

D gene: NA
clone size: NA
V gene: TRBV7-2
J gene: TRBJ2-5
CDR3 protein: CASSLAQGKETQYF
CDR3 DNA: TGTGCCAGCAGCTTAGCCCAGGGGAAAGAGACCCAGTACTTC

D gene: TRBD1
clone size: NA
V gene: TRBV28
J gene: TRBJ2-1
CDR3 protein: CASSSPGQGYNEQFF
CDR3 DNA: TGTGCCAGCAGTTCTCCGGGACAGGGCTACAATGAGCAGTTCTTC

D gene: TRBD1
clone size: NA
V gene: TRBV27
J gene: TRBJ1-1
CDR3 protein: CASSINRGRTEAFF
CDR3 DNA: TGTGCCAGCAGTATAAACAGGGGGCGAACTGAAGCTTTCTTT

D gene: TRBD2
clone size: few
V gene: TRBV9
J gene: TRBJ2-7
CDR3 protein: CASSVAGGTYEQYF
CDR3 DNA: TGTGCCAGCAGCGTAGCGGGAGGGACCTACGAGCAGTACTTC

D gene: NA
clone size: NA
V gene: TRBV5-1
J gene: TRBJ1-5
CDR3 protein: CASSSGDTDQPQHF
CDR3 DNA: TGCGCCAGCAGCTCTGGGGACACCGATCAGCCCCAGCATTTT

D gene: NA
clone size: NA
V gene: TRBV5-6
J gene: TRBJ2-7
CDR3 protein: CASSFPIGTGSYEQYF
CDR3 DNA: TGTGCCAGCAGCTTTCCTATAGGGACTGGCTCCTACGAGCAGTACTTC

D gene: NA
clone size: NA
V gene: TRBV6-6
J gene: TRBJ2-7
CDR3 protein: CASSYSGRDSYEQYF
CDR3 DNA: TGTGCCAGCAGTTACTCGGGCAGGGACTCCTACGAGCAGTACTTC

D gene: TRBD2
clone size: NA
V gene: TRBV14
J gene: TRBJ2-1
CDR3 protein: CASSQEAGARYNEQFF
CDR3 DNA: TGTGCCAGCAGCCAAGAGGCGGGAGCCCGATACAATGAGCAGTTCTTC

D gene: TRBD1
clone size: once
V gene: TRBV9
J gene: TRBJ1-1
CDR3 protein: CASSLTTLDRGTEAFF
CDR3 DNA: TGTGCCAGCAGCCTCACCACTTTGGACAGGGGCACTGAAGCTTTCTTT

D gene: NA
clone size: NA
V gene: TRBV7-6
J gene: TRBJ1-1
CDR3 protein: CASSLLATSRRAFF
CDR3 DNA: TGTGCCAGCAGCTTACTCGCTACCAGCCGGAGAGCTTTCTTT